This T cell receptor (beta chain) was found in a study of Ad26.COV2.S vaccination and SARS-CoV-2 variants. This CDR3 has 16 residues. Trimming at V came to 1 base and at J to 2 bases, leaving 5 bases not matched to a gene. The germline V gene encodes CDR1 SGHTA and CDR2 FQGNSA. Treatment given: about 20 received Ad26.COV2.S at low or high dose, single or two shots; several received placebo; per-sample allocation not given. The samples date from day 63 after the first vaccine or placebo injection. The repertoire was sequenced with immunoSEQ multiplex PCR; TCRdb's copy has only in-frame clones and lacks some. The repertoire includes about 680,000 clones, around 92% of them detected once, and over 1.3% sits in the top ten.

The chain carries TRBV7-2 and TRBJ2-7; the match to TRBD2 covers 10 bases. The origin of this receptor is a person aged 18 to 65 who received the Ad26.COV2.S COVID-19 vaccine or a placebo. Here the sequenced sample was peripheral blood, taken in a trial of Ad26.COV2.S vaccine versus placebo. As DNA, the CDR3 is TGTGCCAGCAGCTTAGACCGGACTAGCGGAACCTACGAGCAGTACTTC. Translated, it gives CASSLDRTSGTYEQYF.